Listed below are T cell receptor beta chains from one sample, sequenced in a study of blood T cell repertoires in COVID-19. The assay was immunoSEQ multiplex PCR, and TCRdb's table has in-frame clones only and misses some. The sample holds around 100,000 clones, 82% seen once. Sequencing was done on a sample of peripheral blood. The receptors were sampled from a man aged 65-85 years with acute or convalescent COVID-19. CDR3s include the opening cysteine and the closing phenylalanine or tryptophan. D genes are given only for firm matches. Clone size is stated in some rows and not others, as once, few, many or a class when expanded.

clone_size | j_call | v_call | d_call | cdr3_aa | cdr3_nt
once | TRBJ1-2 | TRBV5-3 | . | CARSGQGNYGYTF | TGTGCCAGAAGCGGCCAGGGGAACTATGGCTACACCTTC
. | TRBJ1-4 | TRBV3-1/TRBV3-2 | TRBD1 | CASSLSDRGNEKLFF | TGTGCCAGCAGCCTCTCGGACAGGGGGAATGAAAAACTGTTTTTT
. | TRBJ1-1 | TRBV11-2 | TRBD1 | CASSPDRGRGATEAFF | TGTGCCAGCAGCCCGGACAGGGGGCGGGGGGCCACTGAAGCTTTCTTT
. | TRBJ1-2 | TRBV7-2 | TRBD1 | CASSSRAVRGLGGYTF | TGTGCCAGCAGCTCCCGGGCGGTCAGGGGGCTTGGTGGCTACACCTTC
few | TRBJ2-3 | TRBV28 | TRBD2 | CASSLIKGLESTDTQYF | TGTGCCAGCAGTTTGATCAAGGGACTAGAAAGCACAGATACGCAGTATTTT
. | TRBJ2-4 | TRBV29-1 | . | CSVGTRVTKNIQYF | TGCAGCGTTGGAACTCGGGTAACCAAAAACATTCAGTACTTC
. | TRBJ2-7 | TRBV4-1 | . | CAQESGGHSYEQYF | TGCGCCCAGGAGAGTGGCGGACACTCCTACGAGCAGTACTTC
. | TRBJ2-7 | TRBV9 | TRBD1 | CASSEGQLLSYEQYF | TGTGCCAGCAGCGAGGGACAGTTGCTATCCTACGAGCAGTACTTC
. | TRBJ1-5 | TRBV6-5 | . | CASSSGGLRNQPQHF | TGTGCCAGCAGTTCCGGGGGGTTGCGCAATCAGCCCCAGCATTTT
. | TRBJ1-1 | TRBV19 | TRBD1 | CASSPDRDRGRRTEAFF | TGTGCCAGTAGTCCGGACCGGGACAGGGGGCGACGCACTGAAGCTTTCTTT
. | TRBJ2-1 | TRBV10-3 | TRBD2 | CATHSTSGSMSNEQFF | TGTGCCACCCACTCTACTAGCGGGAGTATGAGCAATGAGCAGTTCTTC
. | TRBJ2-7 | TRBV5-1 | . | CASSPDSHWPYEQYF | TGCGCCAGCAGCCCGGACTCACATTGGCCCTACGAGCAGTACTTC
. | TRBJ1-5 | TRBV2 | . | CASRAQQGLGNQPQHF | TGTGCCAGCAGAGCTCAACAGGGTTTGGGGAATCAGCCCCAGCATTTT
few | TRBJ1-6 | TRBV30 | . | CAWNFDNSPLHF | TGTGCCTGGAACTTCGATAATTCACCCCTCCACTTT
. | TRBJ1-2 | TRBV28 | . | CASTPLGTGFADYGYTF | TGTGCCAGCACCCCCTTGGGTACGGGATTCGCCGACTATGGCTACACCTTC
. | TRBJ1-5 | TRBV6-1 | . | CASSEGAGNQPQHF | TGTGCCAGCAGTGAAGGGGCAGGCAATCAGCCCCAGCATTTT
. | TRBJ2-5 | TRBV28 | TRBD1 | CASSFRNRGSYTETQYF | TGTGCCAGCAGTTTTCGGAACAGGGGATCCTATACGGAGACCCAGTACTTC